Each of the 24 T cell receptor beta chains below was sequenced from the same sample in a study of T cell changes during pregnancy in multiple sclerosis. Sequencing was performed with immunoSEQ multiplex PCR; in TCRdb, only in-frame clones are kept and a portion is missing. Among 55,000 to 85,000 clones listed, about nine tenths were seen once. The input for sequencing was peripheral blood, taken in the third trimester of pregnancy. The source of these receptors is a female donor with multiple sclerosis, enrolled in a pregnancy study.

This clone was detected once. The V and J genes are TRBV6-1 and TRBJ2-2; D perhaps matches TRBD1 (6 bases). V lost 5 bases, J lost 3 bases, and 13 bases lay in between. This CDR3 comprises 15 residues. In germline, CDR1 is MNHNS, CDR2 SASEGT. The CDR3: CASSWQGRDTGELFF. The CDR3 nucleotides read TGTGCCAGCAGTTGGCAGGGGAGAGACACCGGGGAGCTGTTTTTT.

The rearrangement links TRBV19 to TRBJ2-5, with D perhaps TRBD2 (6 bases). Trimming left V 6 bases short and J 5 bases short, with 10 bases between. The CDR3 has 12 residues. Germline loops: CDR1 LNHDA, CDR2 SQIVND (reference sequence). The CDR3 spells CASRQSGETQYF. Here the CDR3 DNA reads TGTGCCAGTAGGCAAAGCGGGGAGACCCAGTACTTC.

V gene TRBV7-8 combines with J gene TRBJ1-5; TRBD1 is a possible D gene (6 bases). Germline V CDR1 and CDR2: SGHVS, FQNEAQ. Trimming pared 5 bases from V and 0 bases from J, leaving 26 bases between. The CDR3 consists of 20 residues. The DNA for the CDR3 is TGTGCCAGCAGCCCGCGGACAGCTCAACCTAATTTCTATAGCAATCAGCCCCAGCATTTT. Protein: CASSPRTAQPNFYSNQPQHF.

The V call is TRBV29-1, the J call TRBJ1-4; TRBD1 might be the D (5 bases). Germline CDR1 and CDR2: SQVTM and ANQGSEA. The V end was cut by 7 bases, the J end by 7 bases, with 13 bases between. There are 12 residues in the CDR3. CDR3 loop: CSAQLQGEKLFF. For the CDR3, the DNA is TGCAGCGCTCAACTCCAGGGTGAAAAACTGTTTTTT.

The chain is built from TRBV11-3 and TRBJ2-7; TRBD1 matches 10 bases. Germline-derived CDR1 and CDR2 are SGHNT and YENEEA. This CDR3 has 13 residues. V trimming: 3 bases; J trimming: 5 bases; junction bases outside the gene matches: 1. The CDR3 here is CASSFGTGDEQYF. As DNA, the CDR3 is TGTGCCAGCAGCTTCGGGACAGGGGACGAGCAGTACTTC.

The V gene is TRBV6-5, the J gene TRBJ2-5, with D perhaps matching TRBD1 (5 bases). The DNA end is more similar to TRBJ2-7, so the J call may be wrong. The CDR3 covers 15 residues. CDR1 is MNHEY, CDR2 SVGAGI, per germline. The CDR3 bases are TGTGCCAGCAGTTACGGGCAGGGATCCGGCTACGAGCAGTACTTC. This sequence encodes CASSYGQGSGYEQYF.

The chain recombines TRBV7-6 with TRBJ2-1; 8 bases are shared with TRBD2. CDR1 SGHVS and CDR2 FNYEAQ come from the germline V gene. This CDR3 is 14 amino acids long. J was trimmed by 5 bases and V by 9 bases; bases with no gene match: 9. The CDR3 sequence is CASRSGSSNNEQFF. CDR3 nucleotides: TGTGCCAGTCGAAGCGGGAGCTCGAACAATGAGCAGTTCTTC.

The chain carries TRBV11-3 and TRBJ2-3, with D perhaps matching TRBD1 (6 bases). V was trimmed by 4 bases and J by 0 bases, leaving 14 bases between them. CDR3 size: 16 residues. The germline V gene encodes CDR1 SGHNT and CDR2 YENEEA. CDR3 DNA sequence: TGTGCCAGCAGCTCAGGGGTGGTCAGCAGCACAGATACGCAGTATTTT. This translates into CASSSGVVSSTDTQYF.

The V and J genes are TRBV7-3 and TRBJ2-1, with a tentative D call TRBD1 (5 bases). This CDR3 has 16 residues. Germline CDR1 is SGHTA and CDR2 is FQGTGA. Trimming stripped 1 base from V and 3 bases from J, with 13 bases between. CDR3 amino acids: CASSLIPQGGYNEQFF. CDR3 coding DNA: TGTGCCAGCAGCTTAATCCCGCAGGGTGGCTACAATGAGCAGTTCTTC.

The V gene is TRBV27, the J gene TRBJ2-7; 9 nucleotides line up with TRBD2. The CDR3 extends over 14 amino acids. V lost 4 bases, J lost 4 bases, and 5 bases stayed unmatched. Germline lookup yields CDR1 MNHEY and CDR2 SMNVEV (reference sequence). This CDR3 reads CASSSISGGYEQYF. The CDR3 DNA is TGTGCCAGCAGTTCCATCAGCGGGGGGTACGAGCAGTACTTC.

In DNA form, the CDR3 reads TGTGCCATCAGTCAGGGTGTCCGTCGCCGACAGGGATCTGGCTACACCTTC. Protein sequence: CAISQGVRRRQGSGYTF. The genes are TRBV10-3 and TRBJ1-2; 7 bases align to TRBD1. The CDR3 totals 17 residues. Germline CDR1 and CDR2: ENHRY and SYGVKD. Trimming took 5 bases from V and 7 from J; bases not matched to a gene: 19.

The J gene is TRBJ1-3, the V gene TRBV25-1, with D tentatively TRBD1 (5 bases). The V gene's germline CDR1 is MGHDK and CDR2 SYGVNS. This CDR3 is 14 amino acids long. V lost 1 base to trimming and J lost 4 bases, with 8 bases between them. The CDR3 DNA follows: TGTGCCAGCAGTGAATGGGGGGTCGGAAACACCATATATTTT. This gives the protein CASSEWGVGNTIYF.

The chain joins TRBV2 to TRBJ1-1; 7 positions match TRBD1. CDR1 SNHLY and CDR2 FYNNEI come from the germline V gene. V shed 8 bases and J 6 bases; nucleotides not matched to a gene: 6. This CDR3 has 12 amino acids. CDR3 region: CASDPGGSEAFF. The CDR3 DNA reads TGTGCCAGCGATCCAGGGGGATCTGAAGCTTTCTTT. Drawing the rest from reference TRBV2 and TRBJ1-1, the complete variable domain is EPEVTQTPSHQVTQMGQEVILRCVPISNHLYFYWYRQILGQKVEFLVSFYNNEISEKSEIFDDQFSVERPDGSNFTLKIRSTKLEDSAMYFCASDPGGSEAFFGQGTRLTVV.

The gene calls are TRBV5-1 and TRBJ2-3; possible D gene TRBD1, 5 bases. Germline assignment: CDR1 SGHRS and CDR2 YFSETQ. The CDR3 totals 16 residues. Trimming took 3 bases from V and 1 from J, leaving 15 bases between them. The CDR3 is CASSSGHLQGTDTQYF. The CDR3 DNA follows: TGCGCCAGCAGCTCCGGACATCTTCAAGGCACAGATACGCAGTATTTT.

The rearrangement joins TRBV18 to TRBJ2-4; TRBD1 is a possible D gene (6 bases). This CDR3 has 16 amino acids. Germline CDR1 reads KGHSH; CDR2 reads LQKENI. The V end lost 0 bases, the J end lost 0 bases, and 9 bases lay between the germline ends. The CDR3 DNA sequence: TGTGCCAGCTCACCACCCCTGGGGGCAGCCAAAAACATTCAGTACTTC. It specifies CASSPPLGAAKNIQYF.

Turning to this clone: The same CDR3 also results from other DNA sequences found in this sample. V and J are TRBV11-2 and TRBJ2-2; D is ambiguous. Between the trimmed V and J ends, which lost 1 base and 4 bases, there was a span of 16 bases. CDR1 and CDR2 from the germline V gene are SGHAT and FQNNGV. The CDR3 is made up of 17 amino acids. The CDR3 sequence: CASSLVYAARSTGELFF. DNA for the CDR3: TGTGCCAGCAGCTTAGTTTACGCGGCGCGTAGCACCGGGGAGCTGTTTTTT.

The genes are TRBV27 and TRBJ2-1, with D perhaps matching TRBD1 (6 bases). The CDR3 extends over 14 amino acids. Deletions cut 8 bases from V and 4 bases from J, with 15 bases between. Germline V gives CDR1 MNHEY, CDR2 SMNVEV (reference sequence). The CDR3 spells CASGWAGEYNEQFF. CDR3 DNA: TGTGCCAGCGGATGGGCAGGGGAATACAATGAGCAGTTCTTC.

This clone was counted a few times. V is TRBV6-1 and J is TRBJ1-1; D remains unclear. The V end lost 2 bases, the J end lost 4 bases, and 8 bases lay between the germline ends. Germline CDR1 is MNHNS and CDR2 is SASEGT. This CDR3 is built from 13 residues. The CDR3 protein is CASSELRSTEAFF. CDR3 coding DNA: TGTGCCAGCAGTGAACTTAGGAGCACTGAAGCTTTCTTT.

The CDR3 DNA sequence: TGTGCCAGCAGCTTATCCGCGAGCCTTAAAAACTATGGCTACACCTTC. The encoded protein is CASSLSASLKNYGYTF. This rearrangement joins TRBV7-9 to TRBJ1-2; D remains ambiguous. CDR3 length: 16 amino acids. In germline, CDR1 is SEHNR, CDR2 FQNEAQ (reference sequence). Trimming took 2 bases from V and 2 from J, leaving 15 bases between them.

This clone appeared a few times. In DNA form, the CDR3 reads TGTGCCAGCTCACCTAGGGACAGTCTAATGAACACTGAAGCTTTCTTT. Amino acids: CASSPRDSLMNTEAFF. V gene TRBV18 combines with J gene TRBJ1-1; 7 bases agree with TRBD1. CDR1 and CDR2 (germline): KGHSH, LQKENI. V lost 3 bases and J lost 0; bases outside the gene matches: 7. The CDR3 is made up of 16 amino acids. Drawing the rest from reference TRBV18 and TRBJ1-1, the complete variable domain is NAGVMQNPRHLVRRRGQEARLRCSPMKGHSHVYWYRQLPEEGLKFMVYLQKENIIDESGMPKERFSAEFPKEGPSILRIQQVVRGDSAAYFCASSPRDSLMNTEAFFGQGTRLTVV.

The chain has TRBV7-8 and TRBJ1-3, with TRBD1 as a possible D gene (5 bases). V shed 5 bases and J shed 1 base, with 15 bases lying between them. This CDR3 comprises 16 residues. The germline V gene has CDR1 SGHVS and CDR2 FQNEAQ. The CDR3 loop is CASSQFRERSGNTIYF. Written as DNA, the CDR3 is TGTGCCAGCAGCCAATTCAGGGAAAGGTCTGGAAACACCATATATTTT.

This clone is a singleton in its sample. The chain has TRBV9 and TRBJ2-2, with D perhaps TRBD1 (6 bases). CDR3 length: 13 residues. Trimming took off 7 bases at V and 5 bases at J, with 12 bases between the two ends. Germline CDR1 and CDR2: SGDLS and YYNGEE. The CDR3 reads CASLGGRTGELFF. CDR3 sequence (DNA): TGTGCCAGCCTTGGGGGCCGGACCGGGGAGCTGTTTTTT.

The chain has TRBV5-4 and TRBJ2-3; 11 nucleotides line up with TRBD2. CDR1 SGHNT and CDR2 YYREEE come from the germline V gene (reference sequence). The ends lost 4 bases at V and 2 bases at J; junction bases unmatched: 6. The CDR3 extends over 16 amino acids. CDR3 coding DNA: TGTGCCAGCAGCCCGCTAGCGGGGGGCGCCACAGATACGCAGTATTTT. The encoded protein is CASSPLAGGATDTQYF.

V is TRBV7-9 and J is TRBJ1-1, with D tentatively TRBD1 (5 bases). The CDR3 length is 13 residues. The germline gives CDR1 SEHNR, CDR2 FQNEAQ (reference sequence). Between the trimmed V and J ends, which lost 8 bases and 5 bases, there was a span of 15 bases. CDR3 nucleotides: TGTGCCAGCTCGGGGGGAACAGGAACTGAAGCTTTCTTT. It codes for CASSGGTGTEAFF. Full variable domain (rest looked up from reference TRBV7-9 and TRBJ1-1): DTGVSQNPRHKITKRGQNVTFRCDPISEHNRLYWYRQTLGQGPEFLTYFQNEAQLEKSRLLSDRFSAERPKGSFSTLEIQRTEQGDSAMYLCASSGGTGTEAFFGQGTRLTVV.